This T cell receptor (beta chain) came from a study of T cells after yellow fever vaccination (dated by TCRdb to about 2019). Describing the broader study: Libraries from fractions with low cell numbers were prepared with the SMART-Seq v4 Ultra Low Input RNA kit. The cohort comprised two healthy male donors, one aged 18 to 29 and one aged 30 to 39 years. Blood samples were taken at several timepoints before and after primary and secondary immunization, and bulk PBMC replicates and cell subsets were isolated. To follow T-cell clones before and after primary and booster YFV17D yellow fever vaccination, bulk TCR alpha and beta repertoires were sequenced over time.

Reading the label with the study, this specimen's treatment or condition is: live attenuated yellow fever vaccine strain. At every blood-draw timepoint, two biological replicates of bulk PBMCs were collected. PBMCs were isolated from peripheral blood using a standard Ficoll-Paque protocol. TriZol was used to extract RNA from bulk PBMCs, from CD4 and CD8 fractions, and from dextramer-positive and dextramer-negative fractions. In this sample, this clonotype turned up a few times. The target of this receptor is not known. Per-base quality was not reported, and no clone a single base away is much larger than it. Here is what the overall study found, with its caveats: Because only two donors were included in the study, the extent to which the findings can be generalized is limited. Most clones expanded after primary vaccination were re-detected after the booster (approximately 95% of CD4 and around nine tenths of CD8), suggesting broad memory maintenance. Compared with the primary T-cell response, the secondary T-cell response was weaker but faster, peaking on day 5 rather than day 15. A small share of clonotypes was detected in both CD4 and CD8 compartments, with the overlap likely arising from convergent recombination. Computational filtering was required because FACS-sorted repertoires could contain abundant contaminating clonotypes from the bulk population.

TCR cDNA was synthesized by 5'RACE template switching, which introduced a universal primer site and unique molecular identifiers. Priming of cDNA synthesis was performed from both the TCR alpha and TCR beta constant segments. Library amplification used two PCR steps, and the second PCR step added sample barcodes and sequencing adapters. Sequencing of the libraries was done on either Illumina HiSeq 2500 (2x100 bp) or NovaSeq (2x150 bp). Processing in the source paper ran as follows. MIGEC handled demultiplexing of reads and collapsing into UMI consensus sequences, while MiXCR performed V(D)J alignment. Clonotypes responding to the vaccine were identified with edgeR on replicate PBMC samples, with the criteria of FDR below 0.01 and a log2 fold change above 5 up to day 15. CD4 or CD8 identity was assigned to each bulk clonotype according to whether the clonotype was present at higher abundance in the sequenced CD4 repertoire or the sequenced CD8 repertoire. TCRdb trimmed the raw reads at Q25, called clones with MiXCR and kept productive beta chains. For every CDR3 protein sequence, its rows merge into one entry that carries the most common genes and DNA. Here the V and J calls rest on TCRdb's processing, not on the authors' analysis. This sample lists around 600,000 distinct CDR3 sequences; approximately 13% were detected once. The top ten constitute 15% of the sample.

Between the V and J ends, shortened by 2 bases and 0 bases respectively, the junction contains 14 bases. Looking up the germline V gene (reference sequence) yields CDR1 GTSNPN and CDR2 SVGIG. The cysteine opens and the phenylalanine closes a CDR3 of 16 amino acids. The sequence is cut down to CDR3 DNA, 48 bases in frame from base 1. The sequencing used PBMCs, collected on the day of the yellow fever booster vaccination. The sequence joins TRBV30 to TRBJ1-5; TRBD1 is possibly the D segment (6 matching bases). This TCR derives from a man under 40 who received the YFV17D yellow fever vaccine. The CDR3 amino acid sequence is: CAWSQTGQNSNQPQHF. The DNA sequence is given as TGTGCCTGGAGTCAGACAGGACAGAATAGCAATCAGCCCCAGCATTTT.